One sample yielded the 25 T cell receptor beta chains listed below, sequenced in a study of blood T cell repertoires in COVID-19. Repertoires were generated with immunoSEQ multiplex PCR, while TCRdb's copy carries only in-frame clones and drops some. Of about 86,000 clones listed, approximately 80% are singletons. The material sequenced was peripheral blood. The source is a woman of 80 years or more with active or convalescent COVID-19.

The CDR3 bases are TGTGCCAGCAGCGCAAGATCCGGGACAGGGAGGCCCAACGTCCTGACTTTC. It encodes CASSARSGTGRPNVLTF. The V and J genes are TRBV7-3 and TRBJ2-6; 9 bases map to TRBD1. Germline lookup yields CDR1 SGHTA and CDR2 FQGTGA. The CDR3 spans 17 residues. V shed 5 bases, J shed 8 bases, and the junction held 13 bases outside the gene matches.

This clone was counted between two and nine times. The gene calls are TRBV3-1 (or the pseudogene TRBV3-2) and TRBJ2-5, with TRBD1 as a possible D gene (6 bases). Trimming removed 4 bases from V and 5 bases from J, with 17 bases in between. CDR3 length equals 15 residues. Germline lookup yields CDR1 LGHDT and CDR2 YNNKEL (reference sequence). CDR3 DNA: TGTGCCAGCAGCCCTCTTTTAACAGGGCCGGAGACCCAGTACTTC. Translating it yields CASSPLLTGPETQYF.

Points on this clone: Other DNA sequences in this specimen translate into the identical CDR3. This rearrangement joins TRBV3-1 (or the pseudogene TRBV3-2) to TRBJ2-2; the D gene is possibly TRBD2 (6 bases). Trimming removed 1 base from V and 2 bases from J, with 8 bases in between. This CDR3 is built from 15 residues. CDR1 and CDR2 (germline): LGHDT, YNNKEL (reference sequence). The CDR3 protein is CASSQGGTNTGELFF. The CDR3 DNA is TGTGCCAGCAGCCAAGGGGGGACTAACACCGGGGAGCTGTTTTTT.

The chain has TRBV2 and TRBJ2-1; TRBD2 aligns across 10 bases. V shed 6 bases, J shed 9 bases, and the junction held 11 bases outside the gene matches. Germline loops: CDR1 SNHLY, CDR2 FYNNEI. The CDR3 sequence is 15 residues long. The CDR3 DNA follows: TGTGCCAGCAGCCCTCTAAGCGGGGGGGCCGTTGAGCAGTTCTTC. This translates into CASSPLSGGAVEQFF.

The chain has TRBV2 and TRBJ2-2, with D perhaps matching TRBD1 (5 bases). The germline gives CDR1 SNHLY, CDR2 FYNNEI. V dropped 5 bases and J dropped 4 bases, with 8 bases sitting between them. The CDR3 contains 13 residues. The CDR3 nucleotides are TGTGCCAGCAGTTGGGGCGGCACCGGGGAGCTGTTTTTT. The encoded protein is CASSWGGTGELFF. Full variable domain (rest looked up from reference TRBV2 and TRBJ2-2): EPEVTQTPSHQVTQMGQEVILRCVPISNHLYFYWYRQILGQKVEFLVSFYNNEISEKSEIFDDQFSVERPDGSNFTLKIRSTKLEDSAMYFCASSWGGTGELFFGEGSRLTVL.

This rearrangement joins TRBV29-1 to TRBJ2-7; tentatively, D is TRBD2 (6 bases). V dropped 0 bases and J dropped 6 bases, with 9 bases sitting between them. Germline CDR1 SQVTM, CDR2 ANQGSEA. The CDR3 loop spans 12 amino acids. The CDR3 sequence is CSVEETGAEQYF. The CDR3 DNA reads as TGCAGCGTTGAAGAAACGGGAGCCGAGCAGTACTTC.

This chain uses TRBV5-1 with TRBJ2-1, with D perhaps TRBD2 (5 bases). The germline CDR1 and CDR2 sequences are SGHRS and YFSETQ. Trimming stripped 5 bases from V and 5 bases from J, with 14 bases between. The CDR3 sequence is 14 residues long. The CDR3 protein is CASRTGIPNNEQFF. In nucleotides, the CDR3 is TGCGCCAGCAGAACCGGGATACCCAACAATGAGCAGTTCTTC.

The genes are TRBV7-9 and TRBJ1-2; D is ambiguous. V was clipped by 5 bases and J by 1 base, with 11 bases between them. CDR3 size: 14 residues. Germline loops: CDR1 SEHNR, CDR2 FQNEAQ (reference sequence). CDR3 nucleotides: TGTGCCAGCAGCCCCGGCCAGGTTAACTATGGCTACACCTTC. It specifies CASSPGQVNYGYTF. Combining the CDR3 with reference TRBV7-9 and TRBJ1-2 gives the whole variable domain DTGVSQNPRHKITKRGQNVTFRCDPISEHNRLYWYRQTLGQGPEFLTYFQNEAQLEKSRLLSDRFSAERPKGSFSTLEIQRTEQGDSAMYLCASSPGQVNYGYTFGSGTRLTVV.

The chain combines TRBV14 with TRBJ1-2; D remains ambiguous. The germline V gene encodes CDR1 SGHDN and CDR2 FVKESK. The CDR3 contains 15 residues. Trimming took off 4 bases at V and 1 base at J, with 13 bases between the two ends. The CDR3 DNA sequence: TGTGCCAGCAGCCCTCTTTCCTCCGGTAACTATGGCTACACCTTC. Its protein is CASSPLSSGNYGYTF.

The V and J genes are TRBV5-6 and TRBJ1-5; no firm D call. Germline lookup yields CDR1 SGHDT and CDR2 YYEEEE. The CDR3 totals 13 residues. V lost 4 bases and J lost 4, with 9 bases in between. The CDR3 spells CASSRLGNQPQHF. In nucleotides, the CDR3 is TGTGCCAGCAGCCGACTTGGGAATCAGCCCCAGCATTTT.

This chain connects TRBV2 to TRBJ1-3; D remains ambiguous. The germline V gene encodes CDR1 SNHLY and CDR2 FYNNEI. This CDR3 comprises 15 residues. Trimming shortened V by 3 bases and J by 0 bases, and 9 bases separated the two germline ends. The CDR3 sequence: CASSDTRLSGNTIYF. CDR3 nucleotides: TGTGCCAGCAGTGATACGCGGCTCTCTGGAAACACCATATATTTT.

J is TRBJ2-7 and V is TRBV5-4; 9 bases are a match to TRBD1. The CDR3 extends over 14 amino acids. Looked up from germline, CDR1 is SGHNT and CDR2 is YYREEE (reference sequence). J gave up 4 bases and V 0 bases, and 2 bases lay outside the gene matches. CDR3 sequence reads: CASSLAGQGYEQYF. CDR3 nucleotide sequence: TGTGCCAGCAGCTTGGCTGGACAGGGGTACGAGCAGTACTTC.

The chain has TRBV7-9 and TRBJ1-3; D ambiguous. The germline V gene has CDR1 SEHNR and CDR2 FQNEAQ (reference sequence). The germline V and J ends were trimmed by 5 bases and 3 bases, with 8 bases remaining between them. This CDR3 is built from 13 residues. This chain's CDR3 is CASSTANGNTIYF. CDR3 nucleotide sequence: TGTGCCAGCAGCACCGCGAATGGAAACACCATATATTTT.

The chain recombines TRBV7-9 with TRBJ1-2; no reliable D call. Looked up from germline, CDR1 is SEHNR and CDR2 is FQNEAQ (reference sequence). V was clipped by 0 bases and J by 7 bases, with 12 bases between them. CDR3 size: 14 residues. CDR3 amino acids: CASSLAGVNLGYTF. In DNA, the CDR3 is TGTGCCAGCAGCTTAGCCGGGGTTAATCTTGGCTACACCTTC.

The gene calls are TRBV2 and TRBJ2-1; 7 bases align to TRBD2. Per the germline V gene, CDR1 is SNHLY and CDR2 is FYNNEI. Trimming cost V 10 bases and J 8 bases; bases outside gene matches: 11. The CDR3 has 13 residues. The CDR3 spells CATSGLEGDEQFF. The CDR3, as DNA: TGTGCCACCTCCGGACTAGAGGGCGATGAGCAGTTCTTC.

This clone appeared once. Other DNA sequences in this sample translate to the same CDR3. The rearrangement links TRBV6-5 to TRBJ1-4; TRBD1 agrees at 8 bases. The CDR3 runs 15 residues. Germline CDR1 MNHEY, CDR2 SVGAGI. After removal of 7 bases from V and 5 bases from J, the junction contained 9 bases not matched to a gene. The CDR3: CASKQAYRGNEKLFF. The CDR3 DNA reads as TGTGCCAGCAAACAGGCCTACAGGGGGAATGAAAAACTGTTTTTT.

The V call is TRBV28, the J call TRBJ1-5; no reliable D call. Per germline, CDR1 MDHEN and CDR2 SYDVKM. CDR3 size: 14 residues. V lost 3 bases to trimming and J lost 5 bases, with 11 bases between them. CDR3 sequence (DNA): TGTGCCAGCAGTTTCTCGTCAGTCTATCAGCCCCAGCATTTT. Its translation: CASSFSSVYQPQHF.

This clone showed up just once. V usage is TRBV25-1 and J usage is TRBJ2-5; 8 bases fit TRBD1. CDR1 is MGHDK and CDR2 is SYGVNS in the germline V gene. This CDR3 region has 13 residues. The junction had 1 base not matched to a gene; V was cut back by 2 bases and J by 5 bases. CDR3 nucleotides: TGTGCCAGCAGTGAAAGGGACAGGGAGACCCAGTACTTC. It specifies CASSERDRETQYF. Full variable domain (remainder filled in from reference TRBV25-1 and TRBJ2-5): EADIYQTPRYLVIGTGKKITLECSQTMGHDKMYWYQQDPGMELHLIHYSYGVNSTEKGDLSSESTVSRIRTEHFPLTLESARPSHTSQYLCASSERDRETQYFGPGTRLLVL.

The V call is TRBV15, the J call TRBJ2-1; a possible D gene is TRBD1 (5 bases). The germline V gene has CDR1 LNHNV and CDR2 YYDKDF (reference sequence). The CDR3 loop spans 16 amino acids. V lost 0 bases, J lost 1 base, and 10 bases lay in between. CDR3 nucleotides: TGTGCCACCAGCAGAGATCTTGCAGGGTCCTACAATGAGCAGTTCTTC. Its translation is CATSRDLAGSYNEQFF.

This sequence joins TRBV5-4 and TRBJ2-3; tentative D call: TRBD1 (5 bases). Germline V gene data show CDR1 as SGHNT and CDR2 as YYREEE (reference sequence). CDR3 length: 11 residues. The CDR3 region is CAWQGTDTQYF. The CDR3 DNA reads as TGTGCGTGGCAGGGAACAGATACGCAGTATTTT.

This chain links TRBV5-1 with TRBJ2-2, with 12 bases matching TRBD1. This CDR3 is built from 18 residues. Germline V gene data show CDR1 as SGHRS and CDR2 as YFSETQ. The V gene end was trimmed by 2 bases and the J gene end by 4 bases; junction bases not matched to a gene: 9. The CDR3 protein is CASSFRDRGLWGTGELFF. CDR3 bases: TGCGCCAGCAGCTTCCGGGACAGGGGGCTTTGGGGCACCGGGGAGCTGTTTTTT.

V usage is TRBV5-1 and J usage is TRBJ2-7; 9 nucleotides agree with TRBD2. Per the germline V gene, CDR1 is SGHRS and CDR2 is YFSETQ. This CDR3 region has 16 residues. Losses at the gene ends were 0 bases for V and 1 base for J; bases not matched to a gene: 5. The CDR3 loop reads CASSLAEREVSYEQYF. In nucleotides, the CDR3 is TGCGCCAGCAGCTTGGCCGAGCGGGAGGTATCCTACGAGCAGTACTTC.

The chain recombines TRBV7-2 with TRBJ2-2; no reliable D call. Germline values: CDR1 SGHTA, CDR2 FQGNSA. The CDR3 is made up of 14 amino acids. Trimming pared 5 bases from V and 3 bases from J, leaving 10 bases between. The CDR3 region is CASSPNSYTGELFF. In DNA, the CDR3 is TGTGCCAGCAGCCCAAACAGCTACACCGGGGAGCTGTTTTTT.

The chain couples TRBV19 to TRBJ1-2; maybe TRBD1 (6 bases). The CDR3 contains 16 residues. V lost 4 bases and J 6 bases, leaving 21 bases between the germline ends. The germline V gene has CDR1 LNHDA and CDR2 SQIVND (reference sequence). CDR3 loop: CASSRPGAGLFDGYTF. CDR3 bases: TGTGCCAGTAGTAGGCCAGGGGCTGGATTGTTTGATGGCTACACCTTC.

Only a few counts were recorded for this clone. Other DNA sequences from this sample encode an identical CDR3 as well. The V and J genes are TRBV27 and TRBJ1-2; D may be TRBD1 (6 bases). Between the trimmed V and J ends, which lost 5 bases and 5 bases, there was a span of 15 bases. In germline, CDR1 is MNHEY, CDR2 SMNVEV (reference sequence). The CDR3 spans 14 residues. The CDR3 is CASSLQGSLYGYTF. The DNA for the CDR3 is TGTGCCAGCAGTCTACAGGGATCCCTTTATGGCTACACCTTC.